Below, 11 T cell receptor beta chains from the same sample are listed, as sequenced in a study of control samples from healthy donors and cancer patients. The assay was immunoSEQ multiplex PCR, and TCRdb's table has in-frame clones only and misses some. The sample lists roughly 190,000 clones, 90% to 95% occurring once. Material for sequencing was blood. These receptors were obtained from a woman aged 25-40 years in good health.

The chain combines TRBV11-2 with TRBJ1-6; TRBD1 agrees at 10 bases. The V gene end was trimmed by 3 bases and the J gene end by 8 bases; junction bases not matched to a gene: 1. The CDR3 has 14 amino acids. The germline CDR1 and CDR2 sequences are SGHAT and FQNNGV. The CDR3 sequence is CASSLGTGDSPLHF. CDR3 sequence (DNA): TGTGCCAGCAGCTTGGGGACAGGGGATTCACCCCTCCACTTT.

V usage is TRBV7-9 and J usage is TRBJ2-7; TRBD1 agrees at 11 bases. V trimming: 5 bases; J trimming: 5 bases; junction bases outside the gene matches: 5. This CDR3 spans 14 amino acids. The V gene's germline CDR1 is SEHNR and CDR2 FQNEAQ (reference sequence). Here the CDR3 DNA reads TGTGCCAGCAGCACCCGGGACAGGGGGAACGAGCAGTACTTC. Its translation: CASSTRDRGNEQYF.

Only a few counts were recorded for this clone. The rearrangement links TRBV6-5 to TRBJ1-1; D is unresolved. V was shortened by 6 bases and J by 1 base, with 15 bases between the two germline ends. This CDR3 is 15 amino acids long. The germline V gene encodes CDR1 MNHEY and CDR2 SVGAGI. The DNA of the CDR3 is TGTGCCAGCAGCCGATTAGGGAATTCGAACACTGAAGCTTTCTTT. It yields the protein CASSRLGNSNTEAFF.

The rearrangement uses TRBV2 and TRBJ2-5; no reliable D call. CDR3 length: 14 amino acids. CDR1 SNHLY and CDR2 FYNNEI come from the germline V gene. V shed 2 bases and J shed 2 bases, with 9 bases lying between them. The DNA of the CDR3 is TGTGCCAGCAGTGAATTGAACAAACAAGAGACCCAGTACTTC. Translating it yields CASSELNKQETQYF.

CDR3 DNA: TGCGCCAGCAGCTTGGAGGTCAGAGGGGTTTCACCCCTCCACTTT. Amino acid sequence: CASSLEVRGVSPLHF. The chain links TRBV5-1 to TRBJ1-6, with D possibly TRBD1 on 5 matching bases. Trimming left V 0 bases short and J 9 bases short, with 13 bases between. CDR3 size: 15 residues. Germline CDR1 SGHRS, CDR2 YFSETQ.

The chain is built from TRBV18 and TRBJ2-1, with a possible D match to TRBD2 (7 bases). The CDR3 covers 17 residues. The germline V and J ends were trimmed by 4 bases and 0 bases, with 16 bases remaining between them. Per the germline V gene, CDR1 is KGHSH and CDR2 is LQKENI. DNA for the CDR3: TGTGCCAGCTCACTACGGGGGAGGGGGGACTCCTACAATGAGCAGTTCTTC. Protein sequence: CASSLRGRGDSYNEQFF.

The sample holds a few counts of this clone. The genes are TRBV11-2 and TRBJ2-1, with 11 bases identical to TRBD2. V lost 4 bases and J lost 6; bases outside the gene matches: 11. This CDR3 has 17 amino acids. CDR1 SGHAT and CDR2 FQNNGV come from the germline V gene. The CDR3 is CASSSVSGGGPRNEQFF. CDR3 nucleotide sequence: TGTGCCAGCAGCTCCGTTAGCGGGGGGGGCCCGCGCAATGAGCAGTTCTTC. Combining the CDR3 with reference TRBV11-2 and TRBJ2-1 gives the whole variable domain EAGVAQSPRYKIIEKRQSVAFWCNPISGHATLYWYQQILGQGPKLLIQFQNNGVVDDSQLPKDRFSAERLKGVDSTLKIQPAKLEDSAVYLCASSSVSGGGPRNEQFFGPGTRLTVL.

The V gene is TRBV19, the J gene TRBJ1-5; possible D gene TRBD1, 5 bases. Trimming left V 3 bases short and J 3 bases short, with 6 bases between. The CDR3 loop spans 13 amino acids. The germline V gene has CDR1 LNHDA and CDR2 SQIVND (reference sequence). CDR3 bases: TGTGCCAGTAGTATGACAGTCAATCAGCCCCAGCATTTT. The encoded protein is CASSMTVNQPQHF.

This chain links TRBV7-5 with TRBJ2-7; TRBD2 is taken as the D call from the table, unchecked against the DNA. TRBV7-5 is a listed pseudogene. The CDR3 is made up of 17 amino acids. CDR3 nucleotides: TGTGCCAGAAGCTATCGGACTAGCGGGAAGAGGGTCTACGAGCAGTACTTC. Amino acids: CARSYRTSGKRVYEQYF.

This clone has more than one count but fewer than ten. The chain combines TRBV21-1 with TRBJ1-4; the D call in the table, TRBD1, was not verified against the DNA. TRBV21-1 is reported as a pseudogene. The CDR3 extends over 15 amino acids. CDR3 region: CARGDRPATNEKLFF. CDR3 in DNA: TGTGCCAGGGGGGACAGGCCAGCAACTAATGAAAAACTGTTTTTT.

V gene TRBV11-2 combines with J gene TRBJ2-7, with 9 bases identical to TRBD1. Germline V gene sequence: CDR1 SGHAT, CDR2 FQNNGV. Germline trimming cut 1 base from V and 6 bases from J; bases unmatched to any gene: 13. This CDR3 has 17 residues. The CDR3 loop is CASSLGGGTGFSREQYF. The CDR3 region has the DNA TGTGCCAGCAGCTTAGGAGGTGGGACAGGGTTTTCGCGCGAGCAGTACTTC.